Reported below is one T cell receptor (beta chain). The data are from a study of blood T cell repertoires in COVID-19. Study-level information: The samples span acute and convalescent COVID-19 from the United States, Italy and Spain. PBMCs, B-cell-depleted T cells, or T cells were the source of the cDNA or gDNA that made up the material.

Germline V lookup: CDR1 SGHRS, CDR2 YFSETQ. Trimming took off 6 bases at V and 6 bases at J, with 17 bases between the two ends. The CDR3 consists of 14 residues. Original analysis: Nucleated cell number was recorded as an estimate derived from reference gene primer amplification. Libraries were prepared by immunoSEQ multiplex PCR; TCRdb keeps only in-frame clonotypes and omits some of them. V and J calls plus clone size are reproduced from that table; the DNA served to infer D and trimming. The table has approximately 220,000 clones, 88% seen once. Recovery among Cohort 3 donors was established by two negative PCRs, clearance, or symptom resolution.

The chain carries TRBV5-1 and TRBJ2-3; TRBD2 might be the D (7 bases). The sample consisted of PBMCs or T cells enriched from blood (not recorded which). This receptor was taken from a woman in her thirties who had recovered from COVID-19. DNA of the CDR3: TGCGCCAGCAAGGAGGGGGGGGCGAAGGATACGCAGTATTTT. This sequence encodes CASKEGGAKDTQYF.